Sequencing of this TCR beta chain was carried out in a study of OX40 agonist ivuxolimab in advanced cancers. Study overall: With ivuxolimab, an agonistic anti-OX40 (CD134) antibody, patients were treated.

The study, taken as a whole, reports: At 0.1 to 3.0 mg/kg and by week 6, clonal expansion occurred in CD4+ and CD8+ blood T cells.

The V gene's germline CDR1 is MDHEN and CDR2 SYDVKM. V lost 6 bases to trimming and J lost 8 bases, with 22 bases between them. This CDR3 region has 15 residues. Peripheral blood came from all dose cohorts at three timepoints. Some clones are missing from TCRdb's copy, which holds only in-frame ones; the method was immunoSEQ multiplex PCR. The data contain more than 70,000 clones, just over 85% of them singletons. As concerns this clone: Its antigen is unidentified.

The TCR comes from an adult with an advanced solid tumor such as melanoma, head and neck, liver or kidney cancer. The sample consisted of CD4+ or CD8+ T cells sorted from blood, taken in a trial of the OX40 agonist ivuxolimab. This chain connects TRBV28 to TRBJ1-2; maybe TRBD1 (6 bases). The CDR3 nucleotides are TGTGCCAGCAGGGAGGGTCGAGAAGGGGGTCGGGGCTACACCTTC. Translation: CASREGREGGRGYTF.